The present entry profiles one T cell receptor beta chain with its context. Its target is not known. This entry is derived from a study of human CD8 memory T cell subsets. Study-level results: Clonotypes that made up the stem-like memory T cell repertoire overlapped minimally with the precursor exhausted T cell repertoire.

RNA came from duplicate vials of roughly 160,000 sorted CD8+ T cells per subset. Scientists made TCR beta libraries using UMI-labeled 5' RACE. Reprocessing the 5' RACE reads, TCRdb reports a single entry for every CDR3 protein and omits DNA. The sample yields roughly 6,800 distinct CDR3 sequences, of which the top ten take up 21%. The CDR3 consists of 15 residues. Germline CDR1 and CDR2: MDHEN and SYDVKM. The sequence was obtained from a human donor in good health. This chain connects TRBV28 to TRBJ1-3; TCRdb lists TRBD1, though no DNA is available to test this call. Sequencing used CD8+ T cells from PBMCs. CDR3 sequence reads: CASSAVQVPGNTIYF.